The present entry profiles one TCR beta chain with its context. Clones were read by immunoSEQ multiplex PCR, and TCRdb kept only the in-frame ones, dropping some. This table holds around 250,000 clones, roughly nine tenths found once. The sample originates from a study of blood T cell repertoires in COVID-19. Study information: The United States, Italy and Spain supplied acute and convalescent COVID-19 samples.

This CDR3 has 13 residues. CDR1 and CDR2 (germline): LNHDA, SQIVND (reference sequence). Trimming cost V 5 bases and J 5 bases, with 12 bases left between them. V gene TRBV19 combines with J gene TRBJ2-5; a weak D match, TRBD1 (6 bases). The sequenced sample was peripheral blood. This clonotype originated in a man in his 60s with acute or convalescent COVID-19. The CDR3 protein is CASSGSRGETQYF. CDR3 sequence (DNA): TGTGCCAGTAGTGGGAGCAGGGGTGAGACCCAGTACTTC.